This T cell receptor (beta chain) was sequenced in a study of siplizumab effects on memory and regulatory T cells. V gave up 8 bases and J gave up 2 bases, with 13 bases separating them. CDR3 length: 13 amino acids. The germline CDR1 and CDR2 sequences are MNHEY and SVGAGI. Some clones are missing from TCRdb's copy, which holds only in-frame ones; the method was immunoSEQ multiplex PCR. The sample consists of tens of thousands of clones, 90% to 97% of them appearing once. A single count supports this clone. The gene calls are TRBV6-5 and TRBJ2-7, with D possibly TRBD2 on 5 matching bases. Input material: naive CD8+ T cells sorted from blood. The sequence was obtained from a human donor in good health. The DNA of the CDR3 is TGTGCCAGCGGTCCAGGAGGAACCTACGAGCAGTACTTC. It codes for CASGPGGTYEQYF.